Listed here is a single TCR beta chain. This entry belongs to a study of blood T cell repertoires in COVID-19. Study at large: The United States, Italy and Spain supplied acute and convalescent COVID-19 samples.

Per the original data handling: The assay estimated nucleated cells by amplifying reference gene primers. Here immunoSEQ multiplex PCR was the method, and the copy in TCRdb shows in-frame clones only, minus some. D and trimming come from the DNA, and the V and J calls and clone size come from that table. The table includes about 150,000 clones, about 86% detected once. CDR1 and CDR2 from the germline V gene are LNHDA and SQIVND (reference sequence). This CDR3 is 14 amino acids long. Trimming stripped 3 bases from V and 4 bases from J, with 12 bases between. Input material: peripheral blood. The source of this sequence is a man aged 45 to 65 with active or convalescent COVID-19. V and J are TRBV19 and TRBJ2-5; D is ambiguous. The CDR3 nucleotides read TGTGCCAGTAGTATTTCGTCCGTTCTAGAGACCCAGTACTTC. Protein sequence: CASSISSVLETQYF.